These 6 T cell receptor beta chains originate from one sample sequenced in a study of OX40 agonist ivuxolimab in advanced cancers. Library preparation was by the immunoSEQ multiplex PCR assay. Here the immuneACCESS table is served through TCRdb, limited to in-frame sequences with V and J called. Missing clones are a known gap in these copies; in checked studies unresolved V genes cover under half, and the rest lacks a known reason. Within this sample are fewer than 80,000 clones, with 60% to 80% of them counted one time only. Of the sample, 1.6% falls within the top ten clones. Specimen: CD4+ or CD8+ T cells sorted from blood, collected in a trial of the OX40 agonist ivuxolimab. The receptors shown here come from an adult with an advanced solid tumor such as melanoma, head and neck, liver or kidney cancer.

CDR3 region: CARNRVLSEAFF. Here the CDR3 DNA reads TGTGCCCGGAACAGGGTTTTGTCGGAAGCTTTCTTT. The gene calls are TRBV30 and TRBJ1-1; a weak D match, TRBD1 (6 bases). From germline, CDR1 is GTSNPN and CDR2 SVGIG (reference sequence). Trimming stripped 8 bases from V and 8 bases from J, with 18 bases between. The CDR3 is 12 residues long.

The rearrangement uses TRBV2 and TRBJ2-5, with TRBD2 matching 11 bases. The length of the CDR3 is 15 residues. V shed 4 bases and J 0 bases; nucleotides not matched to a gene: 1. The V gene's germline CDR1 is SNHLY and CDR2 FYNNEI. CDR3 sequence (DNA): TGTGCCAGCAGTGCGACTAGCGGGAACCAAGAGACCCAGTACTTC. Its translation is CASSATSGNQETQYF.

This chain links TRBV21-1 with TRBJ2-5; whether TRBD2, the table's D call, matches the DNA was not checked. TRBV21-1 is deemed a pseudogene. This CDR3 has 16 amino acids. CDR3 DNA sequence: TGTGCCAGCAGCAAGGGACTAGCGGGAGGTTGGGAGACCCAGTACTTC. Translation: CASSKGLAGGWETQYF.

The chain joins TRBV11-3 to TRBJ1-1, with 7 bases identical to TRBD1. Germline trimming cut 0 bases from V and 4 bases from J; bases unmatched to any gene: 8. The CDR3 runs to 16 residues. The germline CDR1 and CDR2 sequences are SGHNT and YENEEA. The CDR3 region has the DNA TGTGCCAGCAGCTTAGATCTCTTGTCAGGGGGCACTGAAGCTTTCTTT. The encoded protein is CASSLDLLSGGTEAFF.

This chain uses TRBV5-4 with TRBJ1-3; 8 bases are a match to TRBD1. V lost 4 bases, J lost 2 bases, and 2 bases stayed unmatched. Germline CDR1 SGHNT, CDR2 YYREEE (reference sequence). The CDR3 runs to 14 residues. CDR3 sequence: CASSQTGAGNTIYF. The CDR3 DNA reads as TGTGCCAGCAGCCAGACAGGGGCTGGAAACACCATATATTTT.

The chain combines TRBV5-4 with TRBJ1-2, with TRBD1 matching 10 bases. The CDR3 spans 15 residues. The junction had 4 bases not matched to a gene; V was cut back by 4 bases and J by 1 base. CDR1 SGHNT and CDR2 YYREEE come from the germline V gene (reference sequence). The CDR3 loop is CASSGGQGSNYGYTF. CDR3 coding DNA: TGTGCCAGCAGCGGGGGACAGGGGAGTAACTATGGCTACACCTTC. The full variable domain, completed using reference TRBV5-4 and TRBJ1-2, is ETGVTQSPTHLIKTRGQQVTLRCSSQSGHNTVSWYQQALGQGPQFIFQYYREEENGRGNFPPRFSGLQFPNYSSELNVNALELDDSALYLCASSGGQGSNYGYTFGSGTRLTVV.